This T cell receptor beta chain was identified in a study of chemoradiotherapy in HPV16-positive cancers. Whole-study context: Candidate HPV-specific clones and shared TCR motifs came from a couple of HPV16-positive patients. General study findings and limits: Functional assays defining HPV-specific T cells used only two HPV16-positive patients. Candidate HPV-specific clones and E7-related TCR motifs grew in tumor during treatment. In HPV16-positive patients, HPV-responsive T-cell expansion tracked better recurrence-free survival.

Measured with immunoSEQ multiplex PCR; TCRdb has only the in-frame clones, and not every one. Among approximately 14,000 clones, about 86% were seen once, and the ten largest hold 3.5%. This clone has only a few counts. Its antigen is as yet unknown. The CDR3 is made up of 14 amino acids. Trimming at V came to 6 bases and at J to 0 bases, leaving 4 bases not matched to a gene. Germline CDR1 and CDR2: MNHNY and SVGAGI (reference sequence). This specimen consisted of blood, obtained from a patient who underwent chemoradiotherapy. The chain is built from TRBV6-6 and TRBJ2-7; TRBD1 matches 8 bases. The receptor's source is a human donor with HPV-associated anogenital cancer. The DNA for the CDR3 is TGTGCCAGCAGAGGGGACAGGAGCTCCTACGAGCAGTACTTC. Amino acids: CASRGDRSSYEQYF.